This entry concerns a single T cell receptor beta chain. This record comes from a study of human T cells and chemical hapten exposure. MiXCR was run by TCRdb on the RACE reads, yielding one entry per CDR3 protein. The profile shows about 42,000 distinct CDR3 sequences, around 8.9% of them singletons. The sample's time point: patch test 2, 6 weeks after DPC sensitization. Treatment defined: therapeutic diphenylcyclopropenone sensitization with weekly scalp DPC. Trimming stripped 10 bases from V and 0 bases from J, with 6 bases between. In germline, CDR1 is ENHRY, CDR2 SYGVKD. The CDR3 is 12 residues long.

This chain links TRBV10-3 with TRBJ2-2; maybe TRBD2 (6 bases). This sequence was found in a woman between 35 and 50 years old with alopecia areata. Some clones in this sample may be carry-over from other donors' samples. The sample was whole blood, taken in connection with sensitization to the hapten diphenylcyclopropenone (DPC). For the CDR3, the DNA is TGTGCCAGCGGGGCGAACACCGGGGAGCTGTTTTTT. It is translated as CASGANTGELFF.